This T cell receptor (beta chain) came from a study of T cell repertoires in cytomegalovirus infection. Study background: Matching HLA type, along with CMV infection, was indicated by public TCR beta signatures.

TCRdb passed the reads through MiXCR, listing each CDR3 protein once. The top ten hold around 13% of the sample, which has 350,000 to 500,000 distinct CDR3 sequences, under 40% seen once. About this clonotype itself: The antigen is not known.

Study outcomes and limitations: Summed frequency of public TCR beta families distinguished CMV carriers with the relevant HLA. The ex vivo response was dominated by HLA-C-restricted CMV-specific TCR beta clonotypes.

CDR3 length: 14 residues. Germline lookup yields CDR1 SEHNR and CDR2 FQNEAQ (reference sequence). V was cut by 2 bases and J by 5 bases, with 12 bases left in between. The TCR sequence derives from a human donor in good health (CMV status not recorded). Some clones in this sample may be carry-over from other donors' samples. Input material: PBMCs. V and J are TRBV7-9 and TRBJ2-5, with D possibly matching TRBD1 (6 bases). The CDR3 DNA reads TGTGCCAGCAGCTTAACAGGGTCACGGGAGACCCAGTACTTC. Its protein product is CASSLTGSRETQYF.